The rows below give T cell receptor beta chains drawn from one sample of a study of brain metastases from non-small cell lung cancer. Sequencing was performed with immunoSEQ multiplex PCR; in TCRdb, only in-frame clones are kept and a portion is missing. The table lists 1,500 to 2,000 clones, over 90% of them singletons. Sequencing input: tissue from a brain metastasis. These receptors were obtained from a donor aged 40 or over with non-small cell lung cancer. Both conserved end residues are part of each CDR3.

J | V | CDR3
TRBJ2-5 | TRBV24-1 | CATSAGTSGGVWETQYF
TRBJ2-3 | TRBV6-1 | CASSEQTGGSDTQYF
TRBJ1-1 | TRBV19 | CASSILSGAKNTEAFF
TRBJ2-7 | TRBV12-5 | CASGLDFYEQYF
TRBJ1-5 | TRBV19 | CASSIGGHVLNQPQHF
TRBJ2-2 | TRBV6-5 | CASSLMQTNTGELFF
TRBJ2-3 | TRBV14 | CASSQVKNTQYF
TRBJ2-1 | TRBV3-1/TRBV3-2 | CASSHQGTSGPYNEQFF
TRBJ2-3 | TRBV5-4 | CASCRDREADTQYF
TRBJ1-2 | TRBV7-2 | CASSLGGAYYGYTF
TRBJ2-1 | TRBV15 | CATSRELPGQSYNEQFF
TRBJ2-3 | TRBV5-5 | CASSLASHSSTDTQYF
TRBJ2-5 | TRBV2 | CALEMGERETQYF
TRBJ1-2 | TRBV5-6 | CASSLDGNYGYTF
TRBJ2-4 | TRBV9 | CASSPQAITENIQYF
TRBJ1-1 | TRBV7-9 | CASSFRTGSNTEAFF
TRBJ2-5 | TRBV5-4 | CASSAKRGGGETQYF
TRBJ1-1 | TRBV12-3/TRBV12-4 | CASRRDRFTEAFF
TRBJ2-5 | TRBV7-6 | CASSRLPLGKTQYF
TRBJ2-1 | TRBV10-3 | CAISPTGGMVNEQFF
TRBJ2-3 | TRBV3-1/TRBV3-2 | CASSQGTGDTQYF
TRBJ2-5 | TRBV4-1 | CASSSYTAVRETQYF
TRBJ2-2 | TRBV3-1/TRBV3-2 | CASTSAGGRTGELFF
TRBJ1-1 | TRBV29-1 | CSVYRSALNTEAFF
TRBJ1-3 | TRBV7-9 | CASSLRKGNTIYF
TRBJ2-3 | TRBV4-1 | CASSSPPGLARDTQYF
TRBJ2-1 | TRBV24-1 | CATSDQDRGAYNEQFF
TRBJ2-5 | TRBV2 | CASSYSGWEETQYF
TRBJ1-1 | TRBV7-6 | CASSGGTGGYAEAFF
TRBJ2-3 | TRBV5-4 | CASSWAGEDTQYF
TRBJ2-1 | TRBV6-2/TRBV6-3 | CASSRGGSYNEQFF
TRBJ1-5 | TRBV10-2 | CASSRDFNQPQHF
TRBJ2-5 | TRBV5-4 | CASSFWGGQETQYF
TRBJ2-6 | TRBV3-1/TRBV3-2 | CASARVNSGANVLTF
TRBJ1-2 | TRBV7-2 | CASSLDRTGSNYGYTF
TRBJ2-2 | TRBV11-3 | CASSSGQRSTGELFF
TRBJ1-5 | TRBV2 | CASSERQGDQPQHF
TRBJ1-2 | TRBV6-6 | CASNRDSPNYGYTF
TRBJ2-6 | TRBV21-1 | CASQQDWANVLTF
TRBJ2-1 | TRBV6-5 | CASTVGQENDEQFF
TRBJ2-3 | TRBV2 | CASRDRGDTQYF
TRBJ1-3 | TRBV2 | CASSDRDRADTIYF
TRBJ1-1 | TRBV6-5 | CASSPLNPAEAFF
TRBJ1-6 | TRBV9 | CASSAGGNTLGISPLHF
TRBJ1-1 | TRBV6-5 | CASSFRDRGEAFF
TRBJ2-3 | TRBV19 | CASLGLAGASTDTQYF
TRBJ1-1 | TRBV10-2 | CASKLLGENTEAFF